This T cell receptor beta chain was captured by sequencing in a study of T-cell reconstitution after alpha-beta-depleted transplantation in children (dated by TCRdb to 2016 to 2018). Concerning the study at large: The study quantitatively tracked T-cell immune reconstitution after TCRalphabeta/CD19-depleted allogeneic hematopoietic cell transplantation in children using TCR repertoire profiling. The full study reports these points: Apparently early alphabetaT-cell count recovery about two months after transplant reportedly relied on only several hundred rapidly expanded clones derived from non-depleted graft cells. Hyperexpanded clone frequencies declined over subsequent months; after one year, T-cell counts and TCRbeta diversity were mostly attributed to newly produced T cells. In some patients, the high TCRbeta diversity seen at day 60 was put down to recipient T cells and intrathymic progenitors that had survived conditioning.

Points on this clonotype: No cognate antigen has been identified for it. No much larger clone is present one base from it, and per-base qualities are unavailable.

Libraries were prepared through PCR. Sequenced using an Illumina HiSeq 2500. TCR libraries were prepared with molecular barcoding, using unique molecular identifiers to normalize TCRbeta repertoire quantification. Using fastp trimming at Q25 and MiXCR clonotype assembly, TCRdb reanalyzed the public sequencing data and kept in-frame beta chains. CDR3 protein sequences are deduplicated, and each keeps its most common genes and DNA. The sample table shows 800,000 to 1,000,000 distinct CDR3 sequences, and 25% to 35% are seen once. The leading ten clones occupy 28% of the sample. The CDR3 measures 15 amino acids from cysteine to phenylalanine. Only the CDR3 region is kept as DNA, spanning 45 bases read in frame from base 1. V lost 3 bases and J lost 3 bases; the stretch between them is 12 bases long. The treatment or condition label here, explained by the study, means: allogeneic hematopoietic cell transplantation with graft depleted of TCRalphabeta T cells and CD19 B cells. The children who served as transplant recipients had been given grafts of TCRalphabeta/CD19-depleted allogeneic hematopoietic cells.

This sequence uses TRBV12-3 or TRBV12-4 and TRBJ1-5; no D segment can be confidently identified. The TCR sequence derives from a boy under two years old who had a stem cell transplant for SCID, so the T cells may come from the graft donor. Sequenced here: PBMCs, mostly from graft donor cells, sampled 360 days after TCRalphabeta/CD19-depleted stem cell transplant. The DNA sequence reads TGTGCCAGCAGTTTTATGTCCGGGGACAATCAGCCCCAGCATTTT. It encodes CASSFMSGDNQPQHF.